One and the same sample provided the 6 T cell receptor beta chains below, sequenced in a study of T-cell reconstitution after alpha-beta-depleted transplantation in children. The library targeted TCRbeta and was prepared with unique molecular identifiers. One entry per CDR3 protein, called by TCRdb with MiXCR from the PCR reads. The sample holds more than 200,000 distinct CDR3 sequences, about 25% seen once. This material consisted of PBMCs, taken before TCRalphabeta/CD19-depleted stem cell transplant. These receptors were collected from a girl aged 2-10 years with Fanconi anemia, due to receive a stem cell transplant.

The chain employs TRBV20-1 and TRBJ2-7; D might be TRBD2 (6 bases). CDR1 and CDR2 from the germline V gene are DFQATT and SNEGSKA (reference sequence). The V end was cut by 2 bases, the J end by 0 bases, with 23 bases between. The CDR3 has 18 amino acids. The CDR3 region is CSARTPLLGEVSSYEQYF. The CDR3 region has the DNA TGCAGTGCTAGAACCCCCCTCCTTGGGGAGGTGAGCTCCTACGAGCAGTACTTC.

The chain carries TRBV20-1 and TRBJ1-2; unclear D gene. The CDR3 length is 14 residues. The germline CDR1 and CDR2 sequences are DFQATT and SNEGSKA (reference sequence). Trimming pared 5 bases from V and 3 bases from J, leaving 16 bases between. CDR3 protein: CSAFRETQHYGYTF. The CDR3 DNA is TGCAGTGCTTTCCGGGAGACGCAACACTATGGCTACACCTTC.

The chain couples TRBV20-1 to TRBJ1-2; perhaps TRBD1 as D (5 bases). The CDR3 has 16 residues. V lost 2 bases, J lost 2 bases, and 18 bases lay in between. Germline V gene data show CDR1 as DFQATT and CDR2 as SNEGSKA (reference sequence). The CDR3 sequence is CSARPSGRDGNYGYTF. DNA for the CDR3: TGCAGTGCTAGACCCTCGGGTCGGGACGGAAACTATGGCTACACCTTC.

This clonotype has a count of ten or more. V usage is TRBV20-1 and J usage is TRBJ1-5; perhaps TRBD1 as D (5 bases). Germline CDR1 is DFQATT and CDR2 is SNEGSKA (reference sequence). Trimming removed 4 bases at V and 0 bases at J, with 10 bases between. CDR3 length equals 14 residues. CDR3 sequence reads: CSAMRGFSNQPQHF. CDR3 bases: TGCAGTGCTATGCGGGGGTTTAGCAATCAGCCCCAGCATTTT.

The table lists this clonotype with many counts. CDR3: CASSVGETRGYTF. Written as DNA, the CDR3 is TGTGCCAGCAGCGTAGGAGAAACAAGGGGCTACACCTTC. This rearrangement joins TRBV9 to TRBJ1-2; D gene uncertain. V was shortened by 0 bases and J by 8 bases, with 11 bases between the two germline ends. Germline assignment: CDR1 SGDLS and CDR2 YYNGEE. The CDR3 sequence is 13 residues long.

Many counts were recorded for this clonotype. V usage is TRBV20-1 and J usage is TRBJ1-1; no definite D call. Deletions cut 1 base from V and 3 bases from J, with 12 bases between. The CDR3 extends over 14 amino acids. Germline values: CDR1 DFQATT, CDR2 SNEGSKA (reference sequence). CDR3 amino acids: CSARVLRHDTEAFF. DNA of the CDR3: TGCAGTGCTAGAGTGTTGAGACATGACACTGAAGCTTTCTTT.